Listed below are T cell receptor beta chains from one sample, sequenced in a study of blood T cell repertoires in COVID-19. Some clones are missing from TCRdb's copy, which holds only in-frame ones; the method was immunoSEQ multiplex PCR. This sample yields about 180,000 clones, of which over 75% are seen a single time; approximately 18% belongs to the top ten. The sample comprised peripheral blood. The receptors derive from a person aged 70 to 79 with COVID-19, enrolled during active disease. CDR3s include the opening cysteine and the closing phenylalanine or tryptophan. D genes are given only for firm matches.

V	D	J	DNA	CDR3
TRBV5-1	-	TRBJ1-4	TGCGCCAGCAGGAGAGGCGAGGCTAATGAAAAACTGTTTTTT	CASRRGEANEKLFF
TRBV7-3	-	TRBJ2-5	TGTGCCAGCAGCCCCCACTCCCAAGAGACCCAGTACTTC	CASSPHSQETQYF
TRBV28	-	TRBJ2-7	TGTGCCAGCAGGCGGGGACTGCTAGTTAACGAGCAGTACTTC	CASRRGLLVNEQYF
TRBV19	-	TRBJ2-7	TGTGCCAGTAGTATAGGACGGCGGAGCTCCTACGAGCAGTACTTC	CASSIGRRSSYEQYF
TRBV4-2	-	TRBJ2-2	TGTGCCAGCAGCCAAGAGATCCGGGAAGGTAACACCGGGGAGCTGTTTTTT	CASSQEIREGNTGELFF
TRBV5-1	-	TRBJ1-6	TGCGCCAGCAGCTTGGTTGGGGGCGGAAGTAATTCACCCCTCCACTTT	CASSLVGGGSNSPLHF
TRBV28	-	TRBJ1-4	TGTGCCAGCAGTTCCATGGGTCGACAGGTTAATGAAAAACTGTTTTTT	CASSSMGRQVNEKLFF
TRBV7-9	-	TRBJ1-5	TGTGCCAGCAGCTTAAGCGGACAGCGAAATCAGCCCCAGCATTTT	CASSLSGQRNQPQHF
TRBV7-3	TRBD1	TRBJ2-3	TGTGCCAGCAGCTGGTCAGGGGGAGATACGCAGTATTTT	CASSWSGGDTQYF
TRBV6-5	TRBD1	TRBJ1-5	TGTGCCAGCAAAGGGACAGGGGCCCATCAGCCCCAGCATTTT	CASKGTGAHQPQHF
TRBV25-1	-	TRBJ1-4	TGTGCCAGCAGTGAGGAACGCAGGGGCCCGGGTAATGAAAAACTGTTTTTT	CASSEERRGPGNEKLFF
TRBV15	TRBD1	TRBJ2-3	TGTGCCACCAGCAGAGGGGGGACAGGGGTTGCTGATACGCAGTATTTT	CATSRGGTGVADTQYF
TRBV3-1/TRBV3-2	-	TRBJ1-3	TGTGCCAGCAGCCCCGACGGGGGGCGCACCATATATTTT	CASSPDGGRTIYF
TRBV11-2	-	TRBJ2-7	TGTGCCAGCAGCTTAGTCGGTGGGAGCGCCTACGAGCAGTACTTC	CASSLVGGSAYEQYF
TRBV29-1	-	TRBJ2-4	TGCAGCGTTGGTGGTCCCGAGCTTAGAAACATTCAGTACTTC	CSVGGPELRNIQYF
TRBV27	TRBD2	TRBJ2-7	TGTGCCAGCAGTTTGTTTGGACTAGCGGGAACCTACGAGCAGTACTTC	CASSLFGLAGTYEQYF
TRBV3-1/TRBV3-2	TRBD1	TRBJ2-3	TGTGCCAGCAGCCTGACAGGGGTCCCAGATACGCAGTATTTT	CASSLTGVPDTQYF
TRBV29-1	-	TRBJ1-2	TGCAGCGCAAAGCAGCCGGGAGCTCTTAACTATGGCTACACCTTC	CSAKQPGALNYGYTF
TRBV9	-	TRBJ1-5	TGTGCCAGCAGCGTAGCGGGACAAAATAATCAGCCCCAGCATTTT	CASSVAGQNNQPQHF
TRBV15	-	TRBJ2-5	TGTGCCACCAGCAGAGGACACGACCAAGAGACCCAGTACTTC	CATSRGHDQETQYF